The clone carrying this T cell receptor beta chain appeared a few times. Its antigen remains unidentified. This record belongs to a study of cytomegalovirus exposure and HLA in healthy donors. Study at large: In an earlier analysis, approximately 120 million unique TCR beta sequences were found from 150 million to 200 million T cells. General study points: The majority of CMV-associated TCR beta chains were reported as apparently HLA-restricted in a later analysis. Presence/absence analyses rested on an assumption that sequencing depth was roughly uniform across donors. Available immune exposure information was restricted to CMV serostatus only.

V gave up 0 bases and J gave up 6 bases, with 9 bases separating them. This CDR3 has 14 amino acids. Germline V gene lookup returns CDR1 MNHNY and CDR2 SVGAGI (reference sequence). The study ran its PCR with 60 Vbeta and 13 Jbeta primers. Method: immunoSEQ multiplex PCR; TCRdb's copy keeps in-frame clones and lacks some. There are around 75,000 clones in the sample; around 78% occur only once, and 3% to 4% lies in the top ten. The TCR comes from a middle-aged man in good health and CMV-seronegative. This rearrangement joins TRBV6-6 to TRBJ1-5, with TRBD1 as a possible D gene (5 bases). Sequenced material: PBMCs. The CDR3 nucleotides are TGTGCCAGCAGTTACTCGAACGGGGGTCAGCCCCAGCATTTT. It translates to CASSYSNGGQPQHF.